The T cell receptor (beta chain) under discussion was sequenced for a study of blood T cell repertoires in COVID-19. The germline V gene encodes CDR1 MNHEY and CDR2 SMNVEV (reference sequence). Trimming removed 6 bases from V and 5 bases from J, with 11 bases in between. This CDR3 comprises 13 residues. Method: immunoSEQ multiplex PCR; TCRdb's copy keeps in-frame clones and lacks some. The profile shows more than 110,000 clones, about nine tenths of them singletons. The rearrangement uses TRBV27 and TRBJ1-5; D is possibly TRBD1 (6 bases). Sequencing was performed on PBMCs or T cells enriched from blood (not recorded which). The clonotype originates from a middle-aged man who had recovered from COVID-19. The CDR3 nucleotides are TGTGCCAGCAGGGGAGGGGGGTATCAGCCCCAGCATTTT. Amino acid sequence: CASRGGGYQPQHF.